The 30 T cell receptor beta chains presented below share a single source sample, sequenced in a study of blood T cell repertoires in COVID-19. The table came from immunoSEQ multiplex PCR; TCRdb's copy has only in-frame clones and leaves some out. The table lists 100,000 to 150,000 clones, roughly 86% of them singletons. Material: peripheral blood. These receptor sequences come from a woman aged 70-85 years with COVID-19, enrolled during active disease.

The V gene is TRBV2, the J gene TRBJ1-2, with TRBD1 matching over 11 bases. This CDR3 has 15 amino acids. V was pared by 4 bases and J by 7 bases, with 8 bases of the junction left unmatched. Germline V gene data show CDR1 as SNHLY and CDR2 as FYNNEI. The CDR3 sequence is CASSGTGGMRSGYTF. DNA of the CDR3: TGTGCCAGCAGTGGGACAGGGGGCATGCGATCTGGCTACACCTTC.

This clone has more than one count but fewer than ten. CDR3 DNA: TGTGCCAGCAGCGTAGGAGGGTCAAACTACGAGCAGTACTTC. Its protein product is CASSVGGSNYEQYF. The chain uses TRBV9 and TRBJ2-7; a possible D gene is TRBD2 (5 bases). CDR1 SGDLS and CDR2 YYNGEE come from the germline V gene. V lost 0 bases and J 3 bases, leaving 10 bases between the germline ends. CDR3 length equals 14 residues.

V is TRBV5-1 and J is TRBJ2-3; a possible D gene is TRBD2 (6 bases). Germline V gives CDR1 SGHRS, CDR2 YFSETQ. The CDR3 length is 17 residues. Trimming removed 0 bases at V and 5 bases at J, with 19 bases between. CDR3 in DNA: TGCGCCAGCAGCTTGGTGGGCGGGGCCGGGTACGGAGATACGCAGTATTTT. This translates into CASSLVGGAGYGDTQYF.

The chain uses TRBV6-5 and TRBJ2-1, with a tentative D call TRBD2 (7 bases). The CDR3 loop spans 16 amino acids. V was cut by 0 bases and J by 4 bases, with 13 bases left in between. Germline loops: CDR1 MNHEY, CDR2 SVGAGI. The CDR3 DNA sequence: TGTGCCAGCAGTTACTCGTGGGGGGGCCCGTACAATGAGCAGTTCTTC. Encoded protein: CASSYSWGGPYNEQFF.

In its sample, this clone was seen a few times. The chain uses TRBV4-1 and TRBJ2-1; 9 bases agree with TRBD2. The CDR3 extends over 14 amino acids. CDR1 and CDR2 (germline): MGHRA, YSYEKL. Unmatched junction bases numbered 1, after V lost 1 base and J lost 6 bases. The DNA for the CDR3 is TGCGCCAGCAGCCAAGTAGCGGGGGTCAATGAGCAGTTCTTC. Translating gives CASSQVAGVNEQFF.

This chain joins TRBV3-1 (or the pseudogene TRBV3-2) and TRBJ1-3, with 11 nucleotides matching TRBD1. V lost 4 bases to trimming and J lost 0 bases; unmatched junction nucleotides: 8. This CDR3 contains 18 residues. Germline loops: CDR1 LGHDT, CDR2 YNNKEL (reference sequence). The CDR3 loop reads CASSPRRGTGGSGNTIYF. CDR3 nucleotide sequence: TGTGCCAGCAGCCCCCGGAGGGGGACAGGGGGCTCTGGAAACACCATATATTTT.

The rearrangement joins TRBV6-1 to TRBJ1-1, with D possibly being TRBD1 (6 bases). Looked up from germline, CDR1 is MNHNS and CDR2 is SASEGT. The CDR3 is 14 amino acids. The V end was cut by 3 bases, the J end by 0 bases, with 8 bases between. The CDR3 DNA is TGTGCCAGCAGTGAGGACAGCATGAACACTGAAGCTTTCTTT. Translated: CASSEDSMNTEAFF.

The chain uses TRBV5-1 and TRBJ1-3; no firm D call. Trimming stripped 2 bases from V and 0 bases from J, with 15 bases between. Germline V gene lookup returns CDR1 SGHRS and CDR2 YFSETQ. The length of the CDR3 is 17 residues. The CDR3 loop reads CASSLTSGRNSGNTIYF. Here the CDR3 DNA reads TGCGCCAGCAGCTTAACGAGCGGACGGAACTCTGGAAACACCATATATTTT.

This clone has more than one count but fewer than ten. The chain joins TRBV20-1 to TRBJ1-5, with D possibly TRBD1 on 5 matching bases. Per the germline V gene, CDR1 is DFQATT and CDR2 is SNEGSKA (reference sequence). Trimming shortened V by 3 bases and J by 2 bases, and 17 bases separated the two germline ends. This CDR3 spans 16 amino acids. The CDR3 nucleotides read TGCAGTGCTAGTCCTAGCGGGGGAATGGGCAATCAGCCCCAGCATTTT. Translated, it gives CSASPSGGMGNQPQHF.

A single count supports this clone. The chain couples TRBV19 to TRBJ2-2; D is possibly TRBD2 (6 bases). The CDR3 is 13 residues long. The V end was cut by 6 bases, the J end by 4 bases, with 9 bases between. In germline, CDR1 is LNHDA, CDR2 SQIVND (reference sequence). Written as DNA, the CDR3 is TGTGCCAGTAGGAGGAGGGGCACCGGGGAGCTGTTTTTT. This translates into CASRRRGTGELFF.

The chain has TRBV2 and TRBJ2-5; 10 bases fit TRBD2. The V gene end was trimmed by 8 bases and the J gene end by 5 bases; junction bases not matched to a gene: 11. The CDR3 is 15 residues long. The germline CDR1 and CDR2 sequences are SNHLY and FYNNEI. CDR3 in DNA: TGTGCCAGCGCGCAAGCGCTAGCGGGGGAGGAGACCCAGTACTTC. As protein: CASAQALAGEETQYF. Full variable domain (outside the CDR3, taken from reference TRBV2 and TRBJ2-5): EPEVTQTPSHQVTQMGQEVILRCVPISNHLYFYWYRQILGQKVEFLVSFYNNEISEKSEIFDDQFSVERPDGSNFTLKIRSTKLEDSAMYFCASAQALAGEETQYFGPGTRLLVL.

This chain uses TRBV27 with TRBJ2-3; TRBD2 matches 13 bases. Germline lookup yields CDR1 MNHEY and CDR2 SMNVEV (reference sequence). The trim removed 4 bases at V and 4 bases at J, leaving 5 bases unmatched. There are 16 residues in the CDR3. The DNA of the CDR3 is TGTGCCAGCAGTTCCGAACTAGCGGGGGGGCCAGATACGCAGTATTTT. This encodes CASSSELAGGPDTQYF.

This clone was observed a few times. The chain couples TRBV18 to TRBJ1-2; D not resolved. The CDR3 consists of 15 residues. Germline V gene lookup returns CDR1 KGHSH and CDR2 LQKENI. V dropped 2 bases and J dropped 4 bases, with 14 bases sitting between them. The CDR3 nucleotides are TGTGCCAGCTCACCATCCGAGGGTAGGGTCTATGGCTACACCTTC. Translating it yields CASSPSEGRVYGYTF.

This rearrangement joins TRBV28 to TRBJ1-4; 9 bases are shared with TRBD1. This CDR3 has 15 residues. Per the germline V gene, CDR1 is MDHEN and CDR2 is SYDVKM. V lost 6 bases to trimming and J lost 3 bases; unmatched junction nucleotides: 5. The CDR3 protein is CASRATGGSNEKLFF. Written as DNA, the CDR3 is TGTGCCAGCAGGGCCACAGGGGGCTCTAATGAAAAACTGTTTTTT.

The chain links TRBV7-9 to TRBJ2-3, with 11 nucleotides matching TRBD2. Trimming at V came to 6 bases and at J to 2 bases, leaving 7 bases not matched to a gene. Germline CDR1 reads SEHNR; CDR2 reads FQNEAQ (reference sequence). CDR3 length: 16 residues. In DNA form, the CDR3 reads TGTGCCAGCAGTCGTTCTAGCGGGGGGTACACAGATACGCAGTATTTT. Translated: CASSRSSGGYTDTQYF. The complete variable domain, with remaining parts taken from reference TRBV7-9 and TRBJ2-3, reads DTGVSQNPRHKITKRGQNVTFRCDPISEHNRLYWYRQTLGQGPEFLTYFQNEAQLEKSRLLSDRFSAERPKGSFSTLEIQRTEQGDSAMYLCASSRSSGGYTDTQYFGPGTRLTVL.

The rearrangement joins TRBV11-1 to TRBJ1-2; 8 positions match TRBD1. The CDR3 spans 13 residues. Germline CDR1 reads SGHAT; CDR2 reads FQDESV (reference sequence). V dropped 5 bases and J dropped 5; count of bases not matched to a gene: 4. CDR3 nucleotide sequence: TGTGCCAGCAGCCCGGACAGGGAATATGGCTACACCTTC. Residues: CASSPDREYGYTF.

V and J are TRBV6-6 and TRBJ2-1; maybe TRBD2 (5 bases). Trimming pared 5 bases from V and 8 bases from J, leaving 16 bases between. The germline gives CDR1 MNHNY, CDR2 SVGAGI (reference sequence). This CDR3 region has 14 residues. CDR3 amino acids: CASSRSLGRDEQFF. The CDR3 DNA reads TGTGCCAGCAGTCGCTCGCTAGGGCGGGATGAGCAGTTCTTC.

Concerning this clone itself: The sample contains more than one DNA sequence encoding this CDR3. CDR3 sequence: CASSLGQGNSPLHF. CDR3 nucleotides: TGCGCCAGCAGCTTGGGACAGGGTAATTCACCCCTCCACTTT. The chain employs TRBV5-1 and TRBJ1-6; 7 bases match TRBD1. The CDR3 contains 14 residues. CDR1 is SGHRS and CDR2 is YFSETQ in the germline V gene. V was pared by 0 bases and J by 6 bases, with 0 bases of the junction left unmatched.

The chain recombines TRBV7-9 with TRBJ1-4, with D perhaps TRBD1 (6 bases). V lost 8 bases and J 0 bases, leaving 22 bases between the germline ends. CDR3 length equals 18 residues. Germline V gene data show CDR1 as SEHNR and CDR2 as FQNEAQ (reference sequence). The CDR3 region has the DNA TGTGCCAGCGGGAAACGGGCCAGGGGCGAAACAACTAATGAAAAACTGTTTTTT. Protein product: CASGKRARGETTNEKLFF.

J is TRBJ2-7 and V is TRBV5-1; 10 bases fit TRBD1. This CDR3 comprises 14 residues. V trimming: 0 bases; J trimming: 3 bases; junction bases outside the gene matches: 0. From germline, CDR1 is SGHRS and CDR2 YFSETQ. CDR3 region: CASSLGDRGYEQYF. CDR3 in DNA: TGCGCCAGCAGCTTGGGGGACAGGGGCTACGAGCAGTACTTC.

The genes are TRBV3-1 (or the pseudogene TRBV3-2) and TRBJ1-6; 7 positions agree with TRBD1. V dropped 3 bases and J dropped 0; count of bases not matched to a gene: 11. The germline V gene has CDR1 LGHDT and CDR2 YNNKEL (reference sequence). The CDR3 runs to 19 residues. CDR3 residues: CASSQGIPGQSSYNSPLHF. For the CDR3, the DNA is TGTGCCAGCAGCCAGGGGATTCCGGGACAGAGCTCCTATAATTCACCCCTCCACTTT.

The V gene is TRBV3-1 (or the pseudogene TRBV3-2), the J gene TRBJ1-2; no definite D call. CDR1 and CDR2 (germline): LGHDT, YNNKEL (reference sequence). Between the trimmed V and J ends, which lost 9 bases and 6 bases, there was a span of 11 bases. The length of the CDR3 is 11 residues. The CDR3 reads CASATANGYTF. The CDR3 DNA reads as TGTGCCAGTGCCACAGCAAATGGCTACACCTTC.

The chain uses TRBV13 and TRBJ1-2; TRBD1 matches 7 bases. The CDR3 is 14 residues long. Trimming at V came to 5 bases and at J to 7 bases, leaving 10 bases not matched to a gene. The germline gives CDR1 PRHDT, CDR2 FYEKMQ (reference sequence). CDR3 region: CASSPETGTAGYTF. CDR3 nucleotides: TGTGCCAGCAGCCCCGAAACAGGGACAGCTGGCTACACCTTC. The full variable domain, completed using reference TRBV13 and TRBJ1-2, is AAGVIQSPRHLIKEKRETATLKCYPIPRHDTVYWYQQGPGQDPQFLISFYEKMQSDKGSIPDRFSAQQFSDYHSELNMSSLELGDSALYFCASSPETGTAGYTFGSGTRLTVV.

Only one count was recorded for this clone. The chain recombines TRBV28 with TRBJ1-4; 9 bases are shared with TRBD1. V gave up 6 bases and J gave up 5 bases; unmatched junction bases: 4. The CDR3 has 14 amino acids. Germline V gene data show CDR1 as MDHEN and CDR2 as SYDVKM. The CDR3 DNA reads TGTGCCAGCAGCCTAGACAGGGGGAATGAAAAACTGTTTTTT. This gives the protein CASSLDRGNEKLFF.

This chain joins TRBV4-1 and TRBJ2-3; D unclear. Germline CDR1 MGHRA, CDR2 YSYEKL. Trimming pared 1 base from V and 2 bases from J, leaving 10 bases between. CDR3 length: 15 residues. The DNA of the CDR3 is TGCGCCAGCAGCCAAGCATCTGGCTCCACAGATACGCAGTATTTT. Translation gives CASSQASGSTDTQYF.

The rearrangement joins TRBV5-1 to TRBJ2-3; TRBD1 might be the D (5 bases). Trimming pared 1 base from V and 6 bases from J, leaving 12 bases between. The CDR3 runs 14 residues. The germline V gene encodes CDR1 SGHRS and CDR2 YFSETQ. The CDR3 region is CASSLYGRADTQYF. The DNA of the CDR3 is TGCGCCAGCAGCTTGTACGGCAGGGCCGATACGCAGTATTTT. The complete variable domain, with remaining parts taken from reference TRBV5-1 and TRBJ2-3, reads KAGVTQTPRYLIKTRGQQVTLSCSPISGHRSVSWYQQTPGQGLQFLFEYFSETQRNKGNFPGRFSGRQFSNSRSEMNVSTLELGDSALYLCASSLYGRADTQYFGPGTRLTVL.

V usage is TRBV4-1 and J usage is TRBJ2-5, with a weak D call TRBD1 (6 bases). V lost 4 bases and J 4 bases, leaving 10 bases between the germline ends. Germline-derived CDR1 and CDR2 are MGHRA and YSYEKL. CDR3 size: 13 residues. CDR3: CASSRGQRETQYF. CDR3 DNA sequence: TGCGCCAGCAGCCGCGGACAGCGAGAGACCCAGTACTTC.

The chain carries TRBV24-1 and TRBJ1-2; 9 bases are a match to TRBD1. Per the germline V gene, CDR1 is KGHDR and CDR2 is SFDVKD. This CDR3 region has 14 residues. The ends lost 3 bases at V and 6 bases at J; junction bases unmatched: 4. The CDR3 loop is CATSDPNRGHGYTF. In DNA form, the CDR3 reads TGTGCCACCAGTGATCCGAACAGGGGGCATGGCTACACCTTC.

This clone was counted only a few times. V usage is TRBV19 and J usage is TRBJ1-6; 7 bases match TRBD1. This CDR3 has 14 residues. Trimming took 7 bases from V and 7 from J; bases not matched to a gene: 7. Germline lookup yields CDR1 LNHDA and CDR2 SQIVND (reference sequence). CDR3 sequence reads: CASNPTGRNSPLHF. The CDR3 nucleotides are TGTGCCAGTAACCCGACAGGGCGGAATTCACCCCTCCACTTT.

The V and J genes are TRBV5-8 and TRBJ1-4; weak D call: TRBD1 (5 bases). Deletions cut 4 bases from V and 4 bases from J, with 11 bases between. Germline V CDR1 and CDR2: SGHTS, YDEGEE. This CDR3 region has 14 residues. CDR3 nucleotides: TGTGCCAGCAGCGACGGGACTTATAATGAAAAACTGTTTTTT. As protein: CASSDGTYNEKLFF.